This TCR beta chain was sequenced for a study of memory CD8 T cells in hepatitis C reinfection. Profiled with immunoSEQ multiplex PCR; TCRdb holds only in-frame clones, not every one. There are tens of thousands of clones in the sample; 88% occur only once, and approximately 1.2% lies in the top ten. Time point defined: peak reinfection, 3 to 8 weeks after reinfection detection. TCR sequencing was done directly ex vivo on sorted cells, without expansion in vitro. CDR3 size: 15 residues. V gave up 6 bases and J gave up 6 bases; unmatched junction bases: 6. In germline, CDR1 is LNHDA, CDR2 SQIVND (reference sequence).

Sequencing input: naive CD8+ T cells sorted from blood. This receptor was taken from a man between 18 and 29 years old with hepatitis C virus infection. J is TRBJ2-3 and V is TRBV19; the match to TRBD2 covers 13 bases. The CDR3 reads CASSTGTSGVDTQYF. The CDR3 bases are TGTGCCAGTAGCACCGGGACTAGCGGGGTCGATACGCAGTATTTT.